This TCR beta chain is drawn from a study of cytomegalovirus exposure and HLA in healthy donors. The wider study: Among about 190 million T cells, an earlier analysis found about 100 million unique TCR beta sequences. General study findings and limits: Immune exposure was documented only through CMV serostatus. In most subjects, TCR beta sequences reportedly gave accurate predictions of HLA-A and HLA-B alleles. Diagnosis of cytomegalovirus status made by the classifier reportedly showed high specificity and sensitivity.

PCR was performed using 60 Vbeta and 13 Jbeta primers. Here immunoSEQ multiplex PCR was the method, and the copy in TCRdb shows in-frame clones only, minus some. Of under 150,000 clones in the sample, over 8% were seen once. CDR1 is SGHNT, CDR2 YYREEE, per germline (reference sequence). The CDR3 spans 14 residues. Trimming stripped 5 bases from V and 3 bases from J, with 15 bases between. Concerning this clone: What it binds is unknown.

The sequenced material came from PBMCs. This sequence was found in a male donor in good health and CMV-seronegative. The chain links TRBV5-4 to TRBJ2-7; D might be TRBD1 (6 bases). CDR3 DNA: TGTGCCAGCAGTTCAGGGACATCAATCTACGAGCAGTACTTC. Residues: CASSSGTSIYEQYF.